This T cell receptor beta chain originates from a study of neoadjuvant anti-PD-1 for oral cavity cancer. Background on the study: Patients mostly received three to four biweekly nivolumab doses at 3 mg/kg before surgery. Around day 43, patients without progression received a fourth nivolumab dose before surgery.

Assay used: immunoSEQ multiplex PCR; TCRdb lists only in-frame clones, some missing. The data show over 10,000 clones, over 60% seen once. CDR1 and CDR2 from the germline V gene are SNHLY and FYNNEI. This CDR3 region has 16 residues. V gave up 6 bases and J gave up 5 bases, with 19 bases separating them. Noted time point: after neoadjuvant nivolumab, at surgical resection. These oral cavity squamous cell carcinomas were HPV-negative and locally advanced. The chain recombines TRBV2 with TRBJ2-2, with D possibly being TRBD1 (5 bases). Specimen: PBMCs, collected after nivolumab (anti-PD-1) treatment. This receptor was obtained from a person aged 35-80 years with oral cavity squamous cell carcinoma. CDR3 bases: TGTGCCAGCAGGGACCCGGGCAGGGATAGAACCGGGGAGCTGTTTTTT. As protein: CASRDPGRDRTGELFF.